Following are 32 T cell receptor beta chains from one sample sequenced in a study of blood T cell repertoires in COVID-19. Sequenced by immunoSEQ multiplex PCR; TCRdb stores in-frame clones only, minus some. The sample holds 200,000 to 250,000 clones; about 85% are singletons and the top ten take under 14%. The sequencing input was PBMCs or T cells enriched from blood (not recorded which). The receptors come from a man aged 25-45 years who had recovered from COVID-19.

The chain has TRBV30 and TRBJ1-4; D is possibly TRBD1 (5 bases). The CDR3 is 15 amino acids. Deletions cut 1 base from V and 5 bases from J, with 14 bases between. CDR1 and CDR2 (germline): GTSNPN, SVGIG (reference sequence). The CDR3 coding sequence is TGTGCCTGGAGTGAGGGGCAGGGCCAAAATGAAAAACTGTTTTTT. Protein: CAWSEGQGQNEKLFF.

CDR3 amino acids: CASSPYRDYGYTF. The CDR3 DNA reads as TGTGCCAGCAGCCCTTACAGAGACTATGGCTACACCTTC. The rearrangement joins TRBV5-8 to TRBJ1-2; D call uncertain. Trimming took 4 bases from V and 3 from J, leaving 10 bases between them. This CDR3 contains 13 residues. Germline CDR1 reads SGHTS; CDR2 reads YDEGEE.

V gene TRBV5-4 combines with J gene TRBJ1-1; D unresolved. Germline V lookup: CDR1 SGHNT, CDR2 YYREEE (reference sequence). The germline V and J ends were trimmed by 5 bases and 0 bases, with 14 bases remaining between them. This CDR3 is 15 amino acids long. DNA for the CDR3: TGTGCCAGCAGACCCCGAGGCGGGGTGAACACTGAAGCTTTCTTT. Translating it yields CASRPRGGVNTEAFF.

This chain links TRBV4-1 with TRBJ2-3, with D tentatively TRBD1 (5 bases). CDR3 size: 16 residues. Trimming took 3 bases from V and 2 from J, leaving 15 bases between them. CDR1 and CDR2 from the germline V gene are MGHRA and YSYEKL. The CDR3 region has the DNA TGCGCCAGCAGCCATCTTGGGGCAGAGGTCACAGATACGCAGTATTTT. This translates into CASSHLGAEVTDTQYF.

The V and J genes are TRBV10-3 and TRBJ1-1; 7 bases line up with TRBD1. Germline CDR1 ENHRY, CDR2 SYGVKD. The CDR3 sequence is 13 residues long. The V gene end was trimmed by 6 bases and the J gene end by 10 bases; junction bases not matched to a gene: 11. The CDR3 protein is CAISRDRTELAFF. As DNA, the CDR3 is TGTGCCATCAGCCGGGACAGAACTGAATTAGCTTTCTTT.

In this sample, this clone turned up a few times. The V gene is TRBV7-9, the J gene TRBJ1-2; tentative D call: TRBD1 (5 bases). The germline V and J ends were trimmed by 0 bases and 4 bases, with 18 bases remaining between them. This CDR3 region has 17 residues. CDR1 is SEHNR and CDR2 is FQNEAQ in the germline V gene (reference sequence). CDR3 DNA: TGTGCCAGCAGCTTAGCGCTAAGGGGTCCCCTGGGCTATGGCTACACCTTC. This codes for CASSLALRGPLGYGYTF.

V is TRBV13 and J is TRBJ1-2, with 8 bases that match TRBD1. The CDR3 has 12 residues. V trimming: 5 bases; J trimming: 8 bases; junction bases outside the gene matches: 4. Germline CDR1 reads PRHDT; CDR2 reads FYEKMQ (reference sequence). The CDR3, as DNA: TGTGCCAGCAGCATGGGACAGGACGGCTACACCTTC. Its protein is CASSMGQDGYTF.

The CDR3 is CASSPSGRGTYNEQFF. The CDR3, as DNA: TGTGCCAGCAGCCCTAGCGGGAGGGGCACCTACAATGAGCAGTTCTTC. The rearrangement uses TRBV5-4 and TRBJ2-1, with TRBD2 identical over 12 bases. J lost 2 bases, V lost 4 bases, and 4 bases had no gene match. CDR3 length: 16 amino acids. Germline assignment: CDR1 SGHNT and CDR2 YYREEE (reference sequence).

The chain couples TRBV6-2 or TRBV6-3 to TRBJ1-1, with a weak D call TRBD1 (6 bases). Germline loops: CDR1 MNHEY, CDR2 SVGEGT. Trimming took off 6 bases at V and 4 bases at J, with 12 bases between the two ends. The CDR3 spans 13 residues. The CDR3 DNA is TGTGCCAGCAGCAGGACAGTTGGCACTGAAGCTTTCTTT. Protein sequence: CASSRTVGTEAFF.

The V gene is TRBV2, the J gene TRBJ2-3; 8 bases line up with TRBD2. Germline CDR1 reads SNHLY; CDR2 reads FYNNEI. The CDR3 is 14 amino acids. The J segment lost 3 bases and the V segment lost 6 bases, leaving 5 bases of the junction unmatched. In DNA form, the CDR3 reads TGTGCCAGCAGCTTCGGGAGGGGGACAGATACGCAGTATTTT. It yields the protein CASSFGRGTDTQYF.

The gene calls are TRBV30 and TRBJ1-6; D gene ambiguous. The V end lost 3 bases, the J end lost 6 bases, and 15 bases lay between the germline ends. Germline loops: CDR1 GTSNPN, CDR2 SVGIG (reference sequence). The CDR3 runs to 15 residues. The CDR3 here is CAWSSLQRSNSPLHF. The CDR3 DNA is TGTGCCTGGAGCAGCTTACAGCGGTCTAATTCACCCCTCCACTTT. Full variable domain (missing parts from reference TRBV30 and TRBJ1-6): SQTIHQWPATLVQPVGSPLSLECTVEGTSNPNLYWYRQAAGRGLQLLFYSVGIGQISSEVPQNLSASRPQDRQFILSSKKLLLSDSGFYLCAWSSLQRSNSPLHFGNGTRLTVT.

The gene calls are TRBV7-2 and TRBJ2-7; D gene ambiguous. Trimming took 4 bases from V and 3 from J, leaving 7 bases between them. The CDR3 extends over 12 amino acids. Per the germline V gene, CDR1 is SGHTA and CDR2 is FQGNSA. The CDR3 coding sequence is TGTGCCAGCAGCTCTACAGTCTACGAGCAGTACTTC. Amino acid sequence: CASSSTVYEQYF.

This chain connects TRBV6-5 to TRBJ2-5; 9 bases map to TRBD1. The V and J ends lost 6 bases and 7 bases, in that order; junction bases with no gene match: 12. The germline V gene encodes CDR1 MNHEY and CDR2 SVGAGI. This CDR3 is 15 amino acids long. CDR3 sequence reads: CASRRDRVFGGTQYF. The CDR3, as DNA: TGTGCCAGCAGGAGGGACAGGGTTTTCGGCGGGACCCAGTACTTC.

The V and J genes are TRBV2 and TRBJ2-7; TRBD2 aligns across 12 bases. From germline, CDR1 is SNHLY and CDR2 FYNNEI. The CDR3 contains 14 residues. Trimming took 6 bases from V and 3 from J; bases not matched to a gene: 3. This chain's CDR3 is CASRQTSGGYEQYF. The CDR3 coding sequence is TGTGCCAGCAGGCAGACTAGCGGGGGCTACGAGCAGTACTTC.

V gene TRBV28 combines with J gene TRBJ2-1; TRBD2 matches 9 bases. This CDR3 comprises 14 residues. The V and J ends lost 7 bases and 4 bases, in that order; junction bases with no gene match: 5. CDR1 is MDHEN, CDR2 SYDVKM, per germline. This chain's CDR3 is CASILTSGYNEQFF. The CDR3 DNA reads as TGTGCCAGCATCCTGACTAGCGGATACAATGAGCAGTTCTTC.

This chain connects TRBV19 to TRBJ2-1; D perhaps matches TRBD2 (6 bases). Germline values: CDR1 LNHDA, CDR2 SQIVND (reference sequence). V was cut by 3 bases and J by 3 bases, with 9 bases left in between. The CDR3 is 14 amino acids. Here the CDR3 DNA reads TGTGCCAGTAGTATGGCGGGGAACTACAATGAGCAGTTCTTC. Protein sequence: CASSMAGNYNEQFF.

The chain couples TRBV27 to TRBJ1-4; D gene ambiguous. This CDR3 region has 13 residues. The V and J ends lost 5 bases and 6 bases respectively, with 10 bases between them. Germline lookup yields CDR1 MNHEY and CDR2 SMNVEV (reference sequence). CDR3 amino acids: CASSPFQYEKLFF. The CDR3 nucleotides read TGTGCCAGCAGTCCATTTCAGTATGAAAAACTGTTTTTT.

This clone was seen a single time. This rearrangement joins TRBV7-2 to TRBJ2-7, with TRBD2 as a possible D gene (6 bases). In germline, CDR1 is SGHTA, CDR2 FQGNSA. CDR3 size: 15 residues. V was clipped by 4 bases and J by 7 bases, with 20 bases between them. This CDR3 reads CASSYFAGPLGEQYF. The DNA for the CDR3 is TGTGCCAGCAGCTACTTTGCGGGACCCCTCGGGGAGCAGTACTTC.

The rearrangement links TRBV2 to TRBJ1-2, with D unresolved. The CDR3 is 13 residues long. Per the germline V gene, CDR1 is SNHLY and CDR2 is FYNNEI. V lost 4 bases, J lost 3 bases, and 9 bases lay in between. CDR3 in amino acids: CASSAQDYYGYTF. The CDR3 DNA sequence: TGTGCCAGCAGTGCTCAAGACTACTATGGCTACACCTTC.

The CDR3 sequence: CASSPGTSGRARYEQYF. The CDR3 DNA is TGTGCCAGCAGCCCCGGGACTAGCGGGAGGGCCCGCTACGAGCAGTACTTC. The rearrangement joins TRBV11-2 to TRBJ2-7, with 16 bases lining up with TRBD2. This CDR3 is built from 17 residues. The germline gives CDR1 SGHAT, CDR2 FQNNGV. Trimming at V came to 5 bases and at J to 3 bases, leaving 7 bases not matched to a gene. Drawing the rest from reference TRBV11-2 and TRBJ2-7, the complete variable domain is EAGVAQSPRYKIIEKRQSVAFWCNPISGHATLYWYQQILGQGPKLLIQFQNNGVVDDSQLPKDRFSAERLKGVDSTLKIQPAKLEDSAVYLCASSPGTSGRARYEQYFGPGTRLTVT.

This chain's CDR3 is CASSQGIRGLSEAFF. CDR3 DNA: TGTGCCAGCAGCCAAGGTATCCGGGGTTTGTCTGAAGCTTTCTTT. The gene calls are TRBV3-1 (or the pseudogene TRBV3-2) and TRBJ1-1; D unclear. The V gene lost 1 base and the J gene lost 6 bases, with 15 bases spanning the gap. Germline V gene data show CDR1 as LGHDT and CDR2 as YNNKEL (reference sequence). This CDR3 is 15 amino acids long.

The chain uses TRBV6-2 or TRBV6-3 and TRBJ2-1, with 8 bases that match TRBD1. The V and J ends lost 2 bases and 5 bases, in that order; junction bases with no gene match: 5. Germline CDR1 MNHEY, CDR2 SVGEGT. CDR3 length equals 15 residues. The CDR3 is CASSYRGQADNEQFF. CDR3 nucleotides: TGTGCCAGCAGTTACCGGGGACAGGCGGACAATGAGCAGTTCTTC.

The chain's CDR3 is CASSLQGNTEAFF. DNA for the CDR3: TGTGCCAGCAGCTTACAGGGGAACACTGAAGCTTTCTTT. The chain is built from TRBV7-9 and TRBJ1-1, with D possibly TRBD1 on 5 matching bases. With 2 bases removed from V and 1 base from J, the gap between germline ends came to 5 bases. Germline V lookup: CDR1 SEHNR, CDR2 FQNEAQ (reference sequence). CDR3 length: 13 residues. The full variable domain, completed using reference TRBV7-9 and TRBJ1-1, is DTGVSQNPRHKITKRGQNVTFRCDPISEHNRLYWYRQTLGQGPEFLTYFQNEAQLEKSRLLSDRFSAERPKGSFSTLEIQRTEQGDSAMYLCASSLQGNTEAFFGQGTRLTVV.

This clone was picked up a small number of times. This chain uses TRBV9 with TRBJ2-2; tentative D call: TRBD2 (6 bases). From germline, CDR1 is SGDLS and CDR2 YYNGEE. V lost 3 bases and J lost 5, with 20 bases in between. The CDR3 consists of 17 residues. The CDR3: CASSATAKGGATGELFF. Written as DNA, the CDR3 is TGTGCCAGCAGCGCAACCGCTAAGGGCGGGGCAACCGGGGAGCTGTTTTTT.

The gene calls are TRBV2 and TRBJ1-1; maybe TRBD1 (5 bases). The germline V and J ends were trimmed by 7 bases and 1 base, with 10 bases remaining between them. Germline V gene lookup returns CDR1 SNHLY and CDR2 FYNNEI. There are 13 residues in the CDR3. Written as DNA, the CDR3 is TGTGCCAGCACACCCGACAGGAACACTGAAGCTTTCTTT. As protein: CASTPDRNTEAFF.

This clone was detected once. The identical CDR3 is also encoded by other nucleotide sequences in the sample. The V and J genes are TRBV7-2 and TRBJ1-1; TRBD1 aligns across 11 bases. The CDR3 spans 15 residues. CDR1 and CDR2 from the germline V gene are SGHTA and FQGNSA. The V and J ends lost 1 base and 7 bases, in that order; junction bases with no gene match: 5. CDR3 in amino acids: CASSLVSGQGVEAFF. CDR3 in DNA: TGTGCCAGCAGCTTAGTGTCGGGACAGGGGGTTGAAGCTTTCTTT.

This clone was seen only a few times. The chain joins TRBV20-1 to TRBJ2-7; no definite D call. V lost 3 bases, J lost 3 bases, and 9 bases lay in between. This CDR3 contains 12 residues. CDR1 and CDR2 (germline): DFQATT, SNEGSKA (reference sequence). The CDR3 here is CSASRGDYEQYF. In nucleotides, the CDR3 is TGCAGTGCTAGTAGAGGCGACTACGAGCAGTACTTC.

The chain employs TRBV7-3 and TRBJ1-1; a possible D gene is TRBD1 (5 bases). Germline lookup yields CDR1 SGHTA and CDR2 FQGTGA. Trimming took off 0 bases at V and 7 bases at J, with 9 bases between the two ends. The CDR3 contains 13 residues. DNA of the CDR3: TGTGCCAGCAGCTTAACGGGGGACTTTGAAGCTTTCTTT. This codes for CASSLTGDFEAFF.

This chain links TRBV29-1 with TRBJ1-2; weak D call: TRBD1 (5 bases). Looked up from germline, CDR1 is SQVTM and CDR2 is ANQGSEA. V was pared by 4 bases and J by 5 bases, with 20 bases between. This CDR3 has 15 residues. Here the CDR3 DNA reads TGCAGCGTTGTGGATAGCAGGAGGGGATCGTATGGCTACACCTTC. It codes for CSVVDSRRGSYGYTF.

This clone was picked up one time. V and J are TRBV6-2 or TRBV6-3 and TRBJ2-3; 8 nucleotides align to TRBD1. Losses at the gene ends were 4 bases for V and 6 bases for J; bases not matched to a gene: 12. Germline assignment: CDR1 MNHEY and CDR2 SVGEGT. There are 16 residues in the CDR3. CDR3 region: CASSLTGTGAADTQYF. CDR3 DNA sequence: TGTGCCAGCAGTTTAACCGGGACAGGAGCAGCGGATACGCAGTATTTT.

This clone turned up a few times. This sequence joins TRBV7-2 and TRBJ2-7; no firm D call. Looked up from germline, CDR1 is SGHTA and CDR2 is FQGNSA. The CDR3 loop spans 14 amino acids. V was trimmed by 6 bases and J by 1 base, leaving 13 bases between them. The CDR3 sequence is CASRNLRESYEQYF. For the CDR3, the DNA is TGTGCCAGCAGGAACCTCCGAGAGTCCTACGAGCAGTACTTC. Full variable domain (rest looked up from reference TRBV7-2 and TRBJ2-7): GAGVSQSPSNKVTEKGKDVELRCDPISGHTALYWYRQSLGQGLEFLIYFQGNSAPDKSGLPSDRFSAERTGGSVSTLTIQRTQQEDSAVYLCASRNLRESYEQYFGPGTRLTVT.

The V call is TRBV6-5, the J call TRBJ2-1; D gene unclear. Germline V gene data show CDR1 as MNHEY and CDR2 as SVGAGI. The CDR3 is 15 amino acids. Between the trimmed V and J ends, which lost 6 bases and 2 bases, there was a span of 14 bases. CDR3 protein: CASRSSNLAYNEQFF. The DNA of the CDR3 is TGTGCCAGCAGGTCCTCCAATCTAGCCTACAATGAGCAGTTCTTC.